The 25 T cell receptor beta chains below come from one sample, sequenced in a study of blood T cell repertoires in COVID-19. The data were produced by immunoSEQ multiplex PCR, yet TCRdb's version contains in-frame clones alone and is incomplete. The table records 200,000 to 250,000 clones, 70% to 90% of them present only once. What was sequenced was PBMCs or T cells enriched from blood (not recorded which). These receptors all come from a man aged 40-55 years who had recovered from COVID-19.

The chain joins TRBV9 to TRBJ2-1; maybe TRBD2 (5 bases). Looked up from germline, CDR1 is SGDLS and CDR2 is YYNGEE. Deletions cut 4 bases from V and 10 bases from J, with 12 bases between. The CDR3 consists of 12 residues. The CDR3 here is CASSPNRGEQFF. In DNA, the CDR3 is TGTGCCAGCAGCCCAAACCGAGGGGAGCAGTTCTTC.

This chain connects TRBV11-2 to TRBJ1-5; D is unclear. This CDR3 has 15 amino acids. V was shortened by 6 bases and J by 4 bases, with 16 bases between the two germline ends. CDR1 is SGHAT and CDR2 is FQNNGV in the germline V gene. CDR3 amino acids: CASSSGTLGNQPQHF. For the CDR3, the DNA is TGTGCCAGCAGTAGCGGAACGTTGGGAAATCAGCCCCAGCATTTT.

This sequence joins TRBV5-1 and TRBJ1-6; unclear D gene. Between the trimmed V and J ends, which lost 0 bases and 7 bases, there was a span of 8 bases. Germline V gives CDR1 SGHRS, CDR2 YFSETQ. The CDR3 extends over 14 amino acids. The CDR3 spells CASSLVSRNSPLHF. CDR3 in DNA: TGCGCCAGCAGCTTGGTGTCCCGGAATTCACCCCTCCACTTT.

The chain employs TRBV24-1 and TRBJ2-1; D is possibly TRBD2 (6 bases). The CDR3 loop spans 14 amino acids. V lost 5 bases, J lost 7 bases, and 14 bases lay in between. CDR1 KGHDR and CDR2 SFDVKD come from the germline V gene. CDR3 protein: CATSGRAIANEQFF. Here the CDR3 DNA reads TGTGCCACCAGTGGGAGGGCAATAGCGAATGAGCAGTTCTTC.

The chain employs TRBV12-3 or TRBV12-4 and TRBJ1-1, with no clear D. CDR3 length: 13 amino acids. V lost 6 bases and J lost 1, with 9 bases in between. The CDR3 region has the DNA TGTGCCAGCAGCCCTAACAGGAACACTGAAGCTTTCTTT. It is translated as CASSPNRNTEAFF.

The chain uses TRBV7-8 and TRBJ2-7; 7 bases line up with TRBD1. V lost 6 bases to trimming and J lost 3 bases; unmatched junction nucleotides: 8. Germline V gives CDR1 SGHVS, CDR2 FQNEAQ. The CDR3 contains 14 residues. CDR3 in amino acids: CASRAGTVVYEQYF. The CDR3 bases are TGTGCCAGCAGGGCAGGGACAGTTGTCTACGAGCAGTACTTC.

The V and J genes are TRBV7-3 and TRBJ1-5; D not resolved. V was trimmed by 1 base and J by 9 bases, leaving 10 bases between them. The CDR3 runs 13 residues. Germline values: CDR1 SGHTA, CDR2 FQGTGA. The CDR3 loop is CASSLNRETPQHF. In DNA, the CDR3 is TGTGCCAGCAGCTTAAATCGGGAAACGCCCCAGCATTTT.

The chain carries TRBV7-6 and TRBJ2-1; 9 bases are shared with TRBD2. Per the germline V gene, CDR1 is SGHVS and CDR2 is FNYEAQ. This CDR3 is 15 amino acids long. Losses at the gene ends were 5 bases for V and 10 bases for J; bases not matched to a gene: 12. This chain's CDR3 is CASSTGPTSGSEQFF. The CDR3 DNA is TGTGCCAGCAGCACCGGTCCGACTAGCGGAAGCGAGCAGTTCTTC.

This chain joins TRBV28 and TRBJ2-1; tentatively, D is TRBD2 (6 bases). Germline V gene data show CDR1 as MDHEN and CDR2 as SYDVKM. This CDR3 contains 14 residues. Trimming took off 8 bases at V and 1 base at J, with 12 bases between the two ends. CDR3 nucleotides: TGTGCCAGCCTTGAAGCGGGTTCCTACAATGAGCAGTTCTTC. It specifies CASLEAGSYNEQFF.

The chain links TRBV19 to TRBJ2-7, with 11 bases matching TRBD2. With V trimmed by 3 bases and J by 0 bases, 4 bases remained unmatched. CDR3 length: 16 residues. The germline gives CDR1 LNHDA, CDR2 SQIVND (reference sequence). The CDR3 nucleotides are TGTGCCAGTAGTATTGAAACTAGCGGGAGCTCCTACGAGCAGTACTTC. This encodes CASSIETSGSSYEQYF. Together with reference TRBV19 and TRBJ2-7, the CDR3 gives the full variable domain: DGGITQSPKYLFRKEGQNVTLSCEQNLNHDAMYWYRQDPGQGLRLIYYSQIVNDFQKGDIAEGYSVSREKKESFPLTVTSAQKNPTAFYLCASSIETSGSSYEQYFGPGTRLTVT.

The chain couples TRBV2 to TRBJ2-3, with D possibly TRBD2 on 5 matching bases. This CDR3 comprises 13 residues. Germline V gives CDR1 SNHLY, CDR2 FYNNEI. The CDR3 loop reads CGTTLGRADTQYF. Written as DNA, the CDR3 is TGTGGCACAACACTAGGTCGCGCAGATACGCAGTATTTT.

The CDR3 spells CASRKGTGVYEQYF. CDR3 nucleotides: TGTGCCAGCAGGAAGGGGACAGGGGTCTACGAGCAGTACTTC. The rearrangement links TRBV6-5 to TRBJ2-7; TRBD1 matches 10 bases. Germline CDR1 and CDR2: MNHEY and SVGAGI. The CDR3 spans 14 residues. With 6 bases clipped from V and 3 bases from J, the junction kept 5 bases outside the gene matches.

The rearrangement uses TRBV19 and TRBJ1-6; a possible D gene is TRBD1 (6 bases). The CDR3 loop spans 14 amino acids. Trimming took 9 bases from V and 4 from J, leaving 13 bases between them. Germline-derived CDR1 and CDR2 are LNHDA and SQIVND (reference sequence). The CDR3 spells CASTRTAYNSPLHF. CDR3 sequence (DNA): TGTGCCAGCACCAGGACAGCTTATAATTCACCCCTCCACTTT.

The rearrangement uses TRBV5-1 and TRBJ1-1, with 7 nucleotides matching TRBD1. The germline CDR1 and CDR2 sequences are SGHRS and YFSETQ. The CDR3 extends over 14 amino acids. Trimming at V came to 2 bases and at J to 1 base, leaving 2 bases not matched to a gene. CDR3 residues: CASSLGTANTEAFF. CDR3 sequence (DNA): TGCGCCAGCAGCTTAGGGACAGCGAACACTGAAGCTTTCTTT.

The V and J genes are TRBV18 and TRBJ1-2; 7 nucleotides align to TRBD1. Trimming removed 2 bases from V and 2 bases from J; junction bases left unmatched: 2. Germline V lookup: CDR1 KGHSH, CDR2 LQKENI. The CDR3 sequence is 14 residues long. CDR3 DNA: TGTGCCAGCTCACCAACAGGGGACAACTATGGCTACACCTTC. As protein: CASSPTGDNYGYTF.

This rearrangement joins TRBV2 to TRBJ2-5, with D tentatively TRBD2 (6 bases). Germline-derived CDR1 and CDR2 are SNHLY and FYNNEI. This CDR3 comprises 13 residues. V lost 6 bases and J lost 1, with 9 bases in between. The chain's CDR3 is CASSPTSQETQYF. The CDR3 bases are TGTGCCAGCAGCCCGACTAGCCAAGAGACCCAGTACTTC.

This clone was detected ten times or more. This chain connects TRBV28 to TRBJ2-7; tentatively, D is TRBD1 (5 bases). The CDR3 loop spans 12 amino acids. The V gene's germline CDR1 is MDHEN and CDR2 SYDVKM. Between the trimmed V and J ends, which lost 5 bases and 12 bases, there was a span of 17 bases. The CDR3 spells CASSLPGRDRYF. Here the CDR3 DNA reads TGTGCCAGCAGTCTCCCTGGCAGGGATCGGTACTTC.

The chain is built from TRBV6-5 and TRBJ1-5; D unclear. V was shortened by 2 bases and J by 0 bases, with 8 bases between the two germline ends. Per germline, CDR1 MNHEY and CDR2 SVGAGI. The CDR3 covers 15 residues. CDR3 in amino acids: CASSYRGDSNQPQHF. In DNA form, the CDR3 reads TGTGCCAGCAGTTACCGCGGTGATAGCAATCAGCCCCAGCATTTT.

There are a few counts of this clone. This rearrangement joins TRBV5-5 to TRBJ2-7; possible D gene TRBD1, 7 bases. CDR3 size: 16 residues. Germline V gene data show CDR1 as SGHKS and CDR2 as YYEKEE (reference sequence). The germline V and J ends were trimmed by 0 bases and 2 bases, with 15 bases remaining between them. The CDR3 sequence: CASSLAGRQGPYEQYF. The CDR3 bases are TGTGCCAGCAGCTTGGCCGGGAGACAGGGCCCCTACGAGCAGTACTTC.

The chain couples TRBV2 to TRBJ2-5; the match to TRBD2 covers 9 bases. J gave up 2 bases and V 5 bases, and 9 bases lay outside the gene matches. Germline CDR1 SNHLY, CDR2 FYNNEI. The CDR3 has 16 amino acids. The CDR3 protein is CASSPRLAAYQETQYF. CDR3 sequence (DNA): TGTGCCAGCAGTCCCCGACTAGCGGCGTATCAAGAGACCCAGTACTTC.

The J gene is TRBJ2-5, the V gene TRBV24-1; TRBD2 might be the D (5 bases). Looked up from germline, CDR1 is KGHDR and CDR2 is SFDVKD. The CDR3 sequence is 13 residues long. Between the trimmed V and J ends, which lost 4 bases and 5 bases, there was a span of 10 bases. For the CDR3, the DNA is TGTGCCACCAGTGACCCGAGGGCGGAGACCCAGTACTTC. It translates to CATSDPRAETQYF.

This chain links TRBV28 with TRBJ1-1, with D possibly matching TRBD1 (5 bases). The germline V gene has CDR1 MDHEN and CDR2 SYDVKM. The CDR3 spans 17 residues. V lost 5 bases, J lost 6 bases, and 25 bases lay in between. The CDR3 coding sequence is TGTGCCAGCAGTCCCATAAGGGGAAGGGTCTGGCCCCCTGAAGCTTTCTTT. Translated: CASSPIRGRVWPPEAFF.

The chain combines TRBV30 with TRBJ2-1, with TRBD2 matching 12 bases. Losses at the gene ends were 1 base for V and 6 bases for J; bases not matched to a gene: 10. Germline lookup yields CDR1 GTSNPN and CDR2 SVGIG (reference sequence). CDR3 size: 17 residues. The CDR3 coding sequence is TGTGCCTGGAGTGAAACCACGACTAGCGGGAGCGGCAATGAGCAGTTCTTC. It is translated as CAWSETTTSGSGNEQFF.

The chain recombines TRBV25-1 with TRBJ1-1, with 10 bases matching TRBD1. Trimming cost V 6 bases and J 0 bases; bases outside gene matches: 4. This CDR3 has 15 residues. CDR1 MGHDK and CDR2 SYGVNS come from the germline V gene. The CDR3 coding sequence is TGTGCCAGCAGCGGGGGGACAGGGGTGAACACTGAAGCTTTCTTT. This encodes CASSGGTGVNTEAFF.

V usage is TRBV5-5 and J usage is TRBJ1-5, with 8 bases lining up with TRBD1. The CDR3 covers 18 residues. CDR1 and CDR2 (germline): SGHKS, YYEKEE (reference sequence). V shed 3 bases, J shed 2 bases, and the junction held 13 bases outside the gene matches. CDR3 loop: CASSSGQGRGIGNQPQHF. As DNA, the CDR3 is TGTGCCAGCAGCTCCGGACAGGGAAGAGGTATCGGCAATCAGCCCCAGCATTTT. The full variable domain, in which reference TRBV5-5 and TRBJ1-5 provide the parts outside the CDR3, is DAGVTQSPTHLIKTRGQQVTLRCSPISGHKSVSWYQQVLGQGPQFIFQYYEKEERGRGNFPDRFSARQFPNYSSELNVNALLLGDSALYLCASSSGQGRGIGNQPQHFGDGTRLSIL.